This T cell receptor beta chain was sequenced in a study of lymphopenia after photon versus proton radiotherapy. Clones were sequenced by immunoSEQ multiplex PCR, and TCRdb holds only the in-frame ones, with some missing. The sample carries some 170,000 clones, approximately 90% recorded once. There are 18 residues in the CDR3. From germline, CDR1 is SGDLS and CDR2 YYNGEE. V lost 4 bases and J lost 2; bases outside the gene matches: 14. This clonotype originated in a man aged 50 to 60 with gastric cancer. The chain joins TRBV9 to TRBJ2-3, with 9 bases lining up with TRBD2. The source was peripheral blood, collected from a patient treated with photon-based radiotherapy. The CDR3 nucleotides are TGTGCCAGCAGCATCTCCTCTCGACTAGCGGACCACACAGATACGCAGTATTTT. This codes for CASSISSRLADHTDTQYF.